This T cell receptor (beta chain) is drawn from a study of shared clonotypes between healthy human individuals. Clones were read by immunoSEQ multiplex PCR, and TCRdb kept only the in-frame ones, dropping some. The sample lists around 1.1 million clones; around 82% were seen once. CDR3 size: 17 residues. J gave up 6 bases and V 4 bases, and 14 bases lay outside the gene matches. Germline assignment: CDR1 SGHTA and CDR2 FQGTGA. The TCR was taken from a man between 18 and 29 years old in good health. Some clones in this sample may be carry-over from other donors' samples. The chain is built from TRBV7-3 and TRBJ1-3; 8 positions match TRBD1. Sequenced material: memory CD4+ T cells from PBMCs. Stated subset: CD45RA-negative fraction. As DNA, the CDR3 is TGTGCCAGCAGCTCCAGCCTCGGACAGGGCCCAATAAACACCATATATTTT. Translated, it gives CASSSSLGQGPINTIYF.